This TCR beta chain was sequenced for a study of blood T cell repertoires in COVID-19. Whole-study context: Samples came from the United States, Italy and Spain, spanning acute and convalescent COVID-19.

Germline V gene lookup returns CDR1 SNHLY and CDR2 FYNNEI. The V end lost 7 bases, the J end lost 3 bases, and 11 bases lay between the germline ends. The CDR3 contains 13 residues. As originally analysed: Amplification of reference gene primers provided the estimated nucleated cell counts. TCRdb keeps only in-frame clones here, not all; method: immunoSEQ multiplex PCR. Clonal size and the V and J genes are those of that table, whereas D and trimming came from the DNA. The data contain under 200,000 clones, about 85% of them seen just once; the ten biggest clones take up around 7%. This chain joins TRBV2 and TRBJ2-3; D ambiguous. Specimen: peripheral blood. The TCR was taken from an elderly woman in a cohort sampled during active or convalescent COVID-19. CDR3 nucleotide sequence: TGTGCCAGCAACTTACGAGAGACAGATACGCAGTATTTT. It yields the protein CASNLRETDTQYF. The full variable domain, with the rest looked up from reference TRBV2 and TRBJ2-3, is EPEVTQTPSHQVTQMGQEVILRCVPISNHLYFYWYRQILGQKVEFLVSFYNNEISEKSEIFDDQFSVERPDGSNFTLKIRSTKLEDSAMYFCASNLRETDTQYFGPGTRLTVL.